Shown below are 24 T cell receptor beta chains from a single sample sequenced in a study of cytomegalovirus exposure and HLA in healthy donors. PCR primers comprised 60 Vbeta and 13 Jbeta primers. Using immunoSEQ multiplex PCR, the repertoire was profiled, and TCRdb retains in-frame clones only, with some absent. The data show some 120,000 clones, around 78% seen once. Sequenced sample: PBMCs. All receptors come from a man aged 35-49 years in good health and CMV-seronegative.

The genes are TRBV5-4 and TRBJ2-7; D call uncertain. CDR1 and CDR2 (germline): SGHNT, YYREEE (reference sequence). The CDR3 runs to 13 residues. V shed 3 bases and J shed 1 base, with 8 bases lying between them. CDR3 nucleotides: TGTGCCAGCAGCTGGCAGGTTTCCTACGAGCAGTACTTC. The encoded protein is CASSWQVSYEQYF.

The CDR3 reads CASSLRAGATQETQYF. The CDR3 coding sequence is TGTGCCAGCAGTTTAAGGGCGGGGGCTACCCAAGAGACCCAGTACTTC. The chain joins TRBV27 to TRBJ2-5; a possible D gene is TRBD2 (7 bases). From germline, CDR1 is MNHEY and CDR2 SMNVEV (reference sequence). The CDR3 has 16 residues. Trimming left V 2 bases short and J 1 base short, with 14 bases between.

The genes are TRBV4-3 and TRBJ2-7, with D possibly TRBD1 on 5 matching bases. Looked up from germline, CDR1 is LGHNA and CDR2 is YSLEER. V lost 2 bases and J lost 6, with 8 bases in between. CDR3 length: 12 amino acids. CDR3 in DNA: TGCGCCAGCAGCCAAAGACAGTCCGAGCAGTACTTC. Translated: CASSQRQSEQYF.

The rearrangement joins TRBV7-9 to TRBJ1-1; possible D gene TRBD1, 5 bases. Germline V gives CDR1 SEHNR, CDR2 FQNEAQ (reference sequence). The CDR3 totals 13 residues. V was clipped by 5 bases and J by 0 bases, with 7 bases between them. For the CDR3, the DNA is TGTGCCAGCAGCGGGGGGTTGAACACTGAAGCTTTCTTT. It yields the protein CASSGGLNTEAFF. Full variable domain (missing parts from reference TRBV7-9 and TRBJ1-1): DTGVSQNPRHKITKRGQNVTFRCDPISEHNRLYWYRQTLGQGPEFLTYFQNEAQLEKSRLLSDRFSAERPKGSFSTLEIQRTEQGDSAMYLCASSGGLNTEAFFGQGTRLTVV.

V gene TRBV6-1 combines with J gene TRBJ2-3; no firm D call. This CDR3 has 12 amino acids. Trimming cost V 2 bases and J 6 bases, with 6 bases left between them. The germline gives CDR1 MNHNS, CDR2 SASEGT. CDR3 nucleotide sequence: TGTGCCAGCAGTGAAAGCCGGGATACGCAGTATTTT. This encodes CASSESRDTQYF.

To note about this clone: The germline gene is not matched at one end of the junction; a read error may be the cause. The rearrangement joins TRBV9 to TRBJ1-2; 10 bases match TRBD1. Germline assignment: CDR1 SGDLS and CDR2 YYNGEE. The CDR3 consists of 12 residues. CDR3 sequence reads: CASAGQGLGYAF. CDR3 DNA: TGTGCCAGCGCGGGACAGGGGCTTGGCTACGCCTTC.

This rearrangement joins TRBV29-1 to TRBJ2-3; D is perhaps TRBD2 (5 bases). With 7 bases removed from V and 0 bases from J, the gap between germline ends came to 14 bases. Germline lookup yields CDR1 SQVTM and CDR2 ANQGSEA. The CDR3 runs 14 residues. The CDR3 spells CSARRLTSTDTQYF. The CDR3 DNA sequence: TGCAGCGCACGGAGACTAACTAGCACAGATACGCAGTATTTT.

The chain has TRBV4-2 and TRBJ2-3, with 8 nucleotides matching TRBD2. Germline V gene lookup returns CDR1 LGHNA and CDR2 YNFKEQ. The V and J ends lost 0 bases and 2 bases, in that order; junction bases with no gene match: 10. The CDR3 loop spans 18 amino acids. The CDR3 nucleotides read TGTGCCAGCAGCCAAGATCCCCCAGGAGCGGGGGACACAGATACGCAGTATTTT. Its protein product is CASSQDPPGAGDTDTQYF.

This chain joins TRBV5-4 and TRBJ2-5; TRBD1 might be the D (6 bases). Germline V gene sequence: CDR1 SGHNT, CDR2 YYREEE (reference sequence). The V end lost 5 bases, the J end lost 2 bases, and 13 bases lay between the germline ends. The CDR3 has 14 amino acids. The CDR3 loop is CASSMRTVQETQYF. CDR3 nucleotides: TGTGCCAGCAGTATGCGGACAGTGCAAGAGACCCAGTACTTC.

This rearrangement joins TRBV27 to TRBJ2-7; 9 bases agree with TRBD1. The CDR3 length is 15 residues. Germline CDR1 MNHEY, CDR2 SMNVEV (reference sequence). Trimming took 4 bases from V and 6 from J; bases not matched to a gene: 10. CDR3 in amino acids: CASSYLRDRASEQYF. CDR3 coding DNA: TGTGCCAGCAGTTATCTTAGGGACAGGGCGAGCGAGCAGTACTTC.

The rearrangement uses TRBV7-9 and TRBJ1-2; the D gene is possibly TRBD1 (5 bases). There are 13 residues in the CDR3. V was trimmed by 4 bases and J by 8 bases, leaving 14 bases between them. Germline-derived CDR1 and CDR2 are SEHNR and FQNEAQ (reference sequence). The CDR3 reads CASSWRGTTGYTF. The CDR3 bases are TGTGCCAGCAGCTGGAGGGGTACGACCGGCTACACCTTC.

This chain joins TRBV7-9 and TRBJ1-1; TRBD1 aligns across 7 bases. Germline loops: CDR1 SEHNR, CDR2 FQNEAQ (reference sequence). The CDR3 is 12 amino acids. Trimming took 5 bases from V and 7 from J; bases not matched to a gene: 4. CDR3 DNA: TGTGCCAGCAGCGTTGACAGGGTTGAAGCTTTCTTT. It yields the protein CASSVDRVEAFF.

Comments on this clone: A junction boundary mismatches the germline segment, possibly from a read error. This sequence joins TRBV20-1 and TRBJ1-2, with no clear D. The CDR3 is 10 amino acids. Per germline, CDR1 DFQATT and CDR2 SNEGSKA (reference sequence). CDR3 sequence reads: CSASQDSPHF. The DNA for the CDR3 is TGCAGTGCTAGTCAGGACTCTCCCCACTTC.

The CDR3 bases are TGTGCCAGCAGCCACCCCCCGGGGCAGGGGGGATACGAGCAGTACTTC. It yields the protein CASSHPPGQGGYEQYF. The chain couples TRBV28 to TRBJ2-7, with D tentatively TRBD1 (7 bases). The CDR3 totals 16 residues. Germline lookup yields CDR1 MDHEN and CDR2 SYDVKM. Trimming removed 6 bases from V and 4 bases from J, with 22 bases in between.

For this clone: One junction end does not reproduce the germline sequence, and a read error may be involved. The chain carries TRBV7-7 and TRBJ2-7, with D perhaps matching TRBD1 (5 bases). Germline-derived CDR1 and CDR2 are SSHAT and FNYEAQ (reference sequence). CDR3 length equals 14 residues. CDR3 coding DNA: TGTGCTAGCAGCACCAGCGACAGATACTACGAGCAGTACTTC. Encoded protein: CASSTSDRYYEQYF.

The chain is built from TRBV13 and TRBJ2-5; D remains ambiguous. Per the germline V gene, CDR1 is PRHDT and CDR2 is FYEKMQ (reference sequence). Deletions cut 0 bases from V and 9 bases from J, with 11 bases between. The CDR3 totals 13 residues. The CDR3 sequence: CASSLGLDQPQYF. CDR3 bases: TGTGCCAGCAGCTTAGGCCTAGATCAGCCCCAGTACTTC.

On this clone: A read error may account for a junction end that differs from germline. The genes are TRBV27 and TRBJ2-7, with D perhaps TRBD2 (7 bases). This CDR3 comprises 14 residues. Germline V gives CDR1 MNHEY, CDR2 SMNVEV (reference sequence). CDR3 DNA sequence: TGTGTCAGCAGCCCCCGTGGGGGGGCCAACGAGCAGTACTTC. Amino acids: CVSSPRGGANEQYF.

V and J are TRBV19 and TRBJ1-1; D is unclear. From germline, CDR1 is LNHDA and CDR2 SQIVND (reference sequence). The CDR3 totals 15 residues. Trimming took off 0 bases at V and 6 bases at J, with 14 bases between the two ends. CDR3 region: CASSIEAAGFAEAFF. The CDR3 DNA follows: TGTGCCAGTAGTATAGAAGCCGCAGGCTTCGCTGAAGCTTTCTTT. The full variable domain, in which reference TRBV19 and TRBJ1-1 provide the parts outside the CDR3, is DGGITQSPKYLFRKEGQNVTLSCEQNLNHDAMYWYRQDPGQGLRLIYYSQIVNDFQKGDIAEGYSVSREKKESFPLTVTSAQKNPTAFYLCASSIEAAGFAEAFFGQGTRLTVV.

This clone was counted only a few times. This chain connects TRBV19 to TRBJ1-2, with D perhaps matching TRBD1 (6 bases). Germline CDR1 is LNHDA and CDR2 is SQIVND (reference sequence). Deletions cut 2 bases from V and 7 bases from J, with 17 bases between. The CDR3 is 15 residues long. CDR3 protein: CASSIIRAAGAGYTF. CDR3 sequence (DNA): TGTGCCAGTAGTATAATCCGTGCGGCAGGGGCTGGCTACACCTTC.

CDR3 residues: CASSLEGKAVNEQFF. CDR3 coding DNA: TGTGCCAGCAGTTTAGAGGGAAAGGCCGTCAATGAGCAGTTCTTC. The rearrangement links TRBV27 to TRBJ2-1, with D tentatively TRBD2 (5 bases). Deletions cut 2 bases from V and 6 bases from J, with 14 bases between. The CDR3 extends over 15 amino acids. Germline CDR1 is MNHEY and CDR2 is SMNVEV (reference sequence).

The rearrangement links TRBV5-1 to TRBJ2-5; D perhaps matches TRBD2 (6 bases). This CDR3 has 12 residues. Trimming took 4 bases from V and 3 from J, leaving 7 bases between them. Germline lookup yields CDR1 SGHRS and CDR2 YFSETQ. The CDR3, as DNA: TGCGCCAGCAGCGGCGGGAAAGAGACCCAGTACTTC. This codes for CASSGGKETQYF.

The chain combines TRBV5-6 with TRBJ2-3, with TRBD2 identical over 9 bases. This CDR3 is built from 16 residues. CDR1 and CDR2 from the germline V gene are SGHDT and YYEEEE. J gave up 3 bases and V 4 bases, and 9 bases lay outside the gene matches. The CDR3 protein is CASSPTTSGETDTQYF. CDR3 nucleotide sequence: TGTGCCAGCAGCCCGACGACTAGCGGTGAAACAGATACGCAGTATTTT.

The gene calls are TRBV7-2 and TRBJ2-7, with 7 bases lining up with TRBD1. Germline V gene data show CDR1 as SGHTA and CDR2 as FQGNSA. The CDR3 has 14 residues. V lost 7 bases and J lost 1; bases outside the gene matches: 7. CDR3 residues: CASTVRTGSYEQYF. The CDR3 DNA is TGTGCCAGCACCGTAAGGACAGGTTCCTACGAGCAGTACTTC.

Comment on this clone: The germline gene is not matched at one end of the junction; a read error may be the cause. The CDR3 spells CASSPDTSSYEQYF. DNA for the CDR3: TGTGCTAGCAGCCCGGACACGAGCTCCTACGAGCAGTACTTC. This chain connects TRBV7-7 to TRBJ2-7, with D possibly matching TRBD1 (5 bases). Germline-derived CDR1 and CDR2 are SSHAT and FNYEAQ (reference sequence). The CDR3 sequence is 14 residues long.